These 23 T cell receptor beta chains came from one sample sequenced in a study of OX40 agonist ivuxolimab in advanced cancers. Sequencing used immunoSEQ multiplex PCR; TCRdb keeps in-frame clones, though not all of them. The data show 65,000 to 95,000 clones, approximately 90% seen once. Sequenced material: CD4+ or CD8+ T cells sorted from blood, taken in a trial of the OX40 agonist ivuxolimab. The receptors were sampled from an adult with an advanced solid tumor such as melanoma, head and neck, liver or kidney cancer.

The chain is built from TRBV28 and TRBJ2-5, with TRBD2 matching over 8 bases. With 4 bases clipped from V and 2 bases from J, the junction kept 6 bases outside the gene matches. CDR3 length: 15 residues. Looked up from germline, CDR1 is MDHEN and CDR2 is SYDVKM. DNA for the CDR3: TGTGCCAGCAGTTCAACTAGCGGTCGACAAGAGACCCAGTACTTC. Encoded protein: CASSSTSGRQETQYF.

This chain uses TRBV18 with TRBJ2-2; D is perhaps TRBD2 (5 bases). CDR3 length equals 17 residues. The germline V gene encodes CDR1 KGHSH and CDR2 LQKENI. Trimming shortened V by 3 bases and J by 5 bases, and 19 bases separated the two germline ends. The CDR3: CASSPSKGRGWTGELFF. The CDR3 nucleotides read TGTGCCAGCTCACCCTCAAAGGGAAGAGGGTGGACCGGGGAGCTGTTTTTT.

This clone was seen only once. The CDR3 DNA is TGTGCCAGCAGTTTGCAAGGGAGAGGCACCATATATTTT. Amino acid sequence: CASSLQGRGTIYF. V is TRBV28 and J is TRBJ1-3; D remains unclear. CDR1 is MDHEN and CDR2 is SYDVKM in the germline V gene. This CDR3 comprises 13 residues. V was clipped by 3 bases and J by 9 bases, with 12 bases between them.

The chain has TRBV9 and TRBJ2-2; TRBD2 matches 10 bases. V lost 0 bases and J lost 3; bases outside the gene matches: 14. This CDR3 has 20 amino acids. Germline V gene lookup returns CDR1 SGDLS and CDR2 YYNGEE. In DNA form, the CDR3 reads TGTGCCAGCAGCGTAGACGGGCTAGCGGGAGACTGGCGGGACACCGGGGAGCTGTTTTTT. Amino acids: CASSVDGLAGDWRDTGELFF.

This rearrangement joins TRBV28 to TRBJ1-4, with D tentatively TRBD1 (6 bases). The germline gives CDR1 MDHEN, CDR2 SYDVKM. Between the trimmed V and J ends, which lost 6 bases and 10 bases, there was a span of 24 bases. CDR3 length: 16 amino acids. CDR3 DNA: TGTGCCAGCAGCCCCCTCCCGGGGGGAGGGGGATTAAAACTGTTTTTT. It translates to CASSPLPGGGGLKLFF.

This clone was counted a few times. This chain joins TRBV7-2 and TRBJ1-1; maybe TRBD1 (5 bases). The CDR3 sequence is 14 residues long. Germline V gene lookup returns CDR1 SGHTA and CDR2 FQGNSA. With 5 bases removed from V and 1 base from J, the gap between germline ends came to 11 bases. CDR3 sequence reads: CASSEGLKNTEAFF. In DNA form, the CDR3 reads TGTGCCAGCAGCGAGGGACTCAAGAACACTGAAGCTTTCTTT.

V usage is TRBV19 and J usage is TRBJ1-5; D not resolved. CDR1 and CDR2 from the germline V gene are LNHDA and SQIVND (reference sequence). The CDR3 consists of 13 residues. V gave up 3 bases and J gave up 7 bases, with 10 bases separating them. For the CDR3, the DNA is TGTGCCAGTAGTATTACCCACAACCAGCCCCAGCATTTT. It encodes CASSITHNQPQHF.

This chain uses TRBV15 with TRBJ2-7; TRBD2 is a possible D gene (6 bases). This CDR3 has 14 residues. V was cut by 4 bases and J by 0 bases, with 10 bases left in between. Germline V gives CDR1 LNHNV, CDR2 YYDKDF (reference sequence). Here the CDR3 DNA reads TGTGCCACCAGCACCGGGACTCGCTCCTACGAGCAGTACTTC. It translates to CATSTGTRSYEQYF.

The chain links TRBV6-5 to TRBJ1-3, with D perhaps matching TRBD1 (5 bases). With 0 bases removed from V and 0 bases from J, the gap between germline ends came to 6 bases. The CDR3 sequence is 15 residues long. Looked up from germline, CDR1 is MNHEY and CDR2 is SVGAGI. Here the CDR3 DNA reads TGTGCCAGCAGTTACTCGGGGGACTCTGGAAACACCATATATTTT. Protein: CASSYSGDSGNTIYF.

The genes are TRBV19 and TRBJ1-2; the match to TRBD1 covers 7 bases. Looked up from germline, CDR1 is LNHDA and CDR2 is SQIVND (reference sequence). The ends lost 4 bases at V and 5 bases at J; junction bases unmatched: 4. This CDR3 has 13 amino acids. CDR3 residues: CASSNRGYYGYTF. Here the CDR3 DNA reads TGTGCCAGTAGTAACAGGGGATATTATGGCTACACCTTC.

Here the CDR3 DNA reads TGTGCCAGCAGCTTAAATGGGGGGGCAACCTACAATGAGCAGTTCTTC. As protein: CASSLNGGATYNEQFF. This chain links TRBV7-3 with TRBJ2-1; D perhaps matches TRBD2 (7 bases). There are 16 residues in the CDR3. CDR1 and CDR2 from the germline V gene are SGHTA and FQGTGA. Trimming shortened V by 1 base and J by 2 bases, and 12 bases separated the two germline ends.

Remarks on this clone: An end of the junction differs from the germline gene, which may be a read error. The chain couples TRBV28 to TRBJ2-1, with D possibly being TRBD1 or TRBD2 (5 bases each). Germline-derived CDR1 and CDR2 are MDHEN and SYDVKM. The CDR3 spans 13 residues. The CDR3 bases are TGTGCCAGCCGGGACGGCCTCTACAAGGAGCAGTTCTTC. It specifies CASRDGLYKEQFF.

V gene TRBV6-1 combines with J gene TRBJ2-1; 11 bases agree with TRBD2. V lost 3 bases, J lost 10 bases, and 8 bases stayed unmatched. Germline V gene data show CDR1 as MNHNS and CDR2 as SASEGT. CDR3 length: 15 amino acids. CDR3 in amino acids: CASSDVAGGLREQFF. CDR3 DNA sequence: TGTGCCAGCAGTGATGTAGCGGGAGGGCTACGGGAGCAGTTCTTC.

The V and J genes are TRBV18 and TRBJ1-2; D call uncertain. Per the germline V gene, CDR1 is KGHSH and CDR2 is LQKENI. V lost 2 bases and J lost 6, with 4 bases in between. The CDR3 sequence is 11 residues long. The chain's CDR3 is CASSPGNGYTF. CDR3 nucleotides: TGTGCCAGCTCACCAGGGAATGGCTACACCTTC.

The chain couples TRBV28 to TRBJ2-1; TRBD2 agrees at 9 bases. The CDR3 runs 15 residues. The germline V gene has CDR1 MDHEN and CDR2 SYDVKM. With 6 bases clipped from V and 3 bases from J, the junction kept 6 bases outside the gene matches. The DNA for the CDR3 is TGTGCCAGCAGCTTAGCGGGAGTCCTCTACAATGAGCAGTTCTTC. Protein: CASSLAGVLYNEQFF.

The chain couples TRBV4-3 to TRBJ2-3; D gene unclear. With 0 bases removed from V and 6 bases from J, the gap between germline ends came to 4 bases. The CDR3 is made up of 12 amino acids. Germline V gene sequence: CDR1 LGHNA, CDR2 YSLEER. The CDR3 DNA reads as TGCGCCAGCAGCCAAGATCGTGATACGCAGTATTTT. Translation: CASSQDRDTQYF.

The chain recombines TRBV5-1 with TRBJ2-3; D uncertain. The CDR3 consists of 13 residues. The V end was cut by 5 bases, the J end by 2 bases, with 9 bases between. Per the germline V gene, CDR1 is SGHRS and CDR2 is YFSETQ. The CDR3 reads CASSYELTDTQYF. CDR3 bases: TGCGCCAGCAGTTATGAGCTCACAGATACGCAGTATTTT.

The chain joins TRBV12-5 to TRBJ2-5; 8 positions match TRBD1. The V and J ends lost 2 bases and 7 bases, in that order; junction bases with no gene match: 3. CDR3 length equals 13 residues. CDR1 is LGHNT and CDR2 is FRNRAP in the germline V gene. The chain's CDR3 is CASGLSTGATQYF. The CDR3 nucleotides are TGTGCTAGTGGTTTGTCGACAGGGGCGACCCAGTACTTC. Combining the CDR3 with reference TRBV12-5 and TRBJ2-5 gives the whole variable domain DARVTQTPRHKVTEMGQEVTMRCQPILGHNTVFWYRQTMMQGLELLAYFRNRAPLDDSGMPKDRFSAEMPDATLATLKIQPSEPRDSAVYFCASGLSTGATQYFGPGTRLLVL.

Here the CDR3 DNA reads TGTGCCAGCTCACGGGAAGCTGGCTACACCTTC. Translation: CASSREAGYTF. V usage is TRBV18 and J usage is TRBJ1-2, with no clear D. Trimming stripped 4 bases from V and 7 bases from J, with 7 bases between. The germline V gene has CDR1 KGHSH and CDR2 LQKENI. The length of the CDR3 is 11 residues. Together with reference TRBV18 and TRBJ1-2, the CDR3 gives the full variable domain: NAGVMQNPRHLVRRRGQEARLRCSPMKGHSHVYWYRQLPEEGLKFMVYLQKENIIDESGMPKERFSAEFPKEGPSILRIQQVVRGDSAAYFCASSREAGYTFGSGTRLTVV.

The gene calls are TRBV27 and TRBJ2-7; D is ambiguous. V lost 5 bases and J 5 bases, leaving 10 bases between the germline ends. The CDR3 totals 12 residues. The germline V gene encodes CDR1 MNHEY and CDR2 SMNVEV (reference sequence). DNA for the CDR3: TGTGCCAGCAGTCTTCCATCTAACGAGCAGTACTTC. Amino acid sequence: CASSLPSNEQYF.

This chain uses TRBV19 with TRBJ2-3; 14 nucleotides match TRBD2. V shed 3 bases and J 4 bases; nucleotides not matched to a gene: 3. The CDR3 covers 16 residues. Germline V lookup: CDR1 LNHDA, CDR2 SQIVND (reference sequence). The CDR3: CASSMGLAGASDTQYF. The DNA for the CDR3 is TGTGCCAGTAGTATGGGACTAGCGGGAGCGTCAGATACGCAGTATTTT.

The chain joins TRBV7-9 to TRBJ2-3, with TRBD2 as a possible D gene (7 bases). Germline V gives CDR1 SEHNR, CDR2 FQNEAQ (reference sequence). V lost 2 bases and J 4 bases, leaving 10 bases between the germline ends. The CDR3 is made up of 14 amino acids. CDR3 sequence (DNA): TGTGCCAGCAGCTTACGGGGGGCGGCAGATACGCAGTATTTT. This gives the protein CASSLRGAADTQYF. Based on the CDR3 plus reference TRBV7-9 and TRBJ2-3, the full variable domain is DTGVSQNPRHKITKRGQNVTFRCDPISEHNRLYWYRQTLGQGPEFLTYFQNEAQLEKSRLLSDRFSAERPKGSFSTLEIQRTEQGDSAMYLCASSLRGAADTQYFGPGTRLTVL.

The chain employs TRBV28 and TRBJ1-4, with a tentative D call TRBD1 (5 bases). This CDR3 contains 16 residues. The V gene's germline CDR1 is MDHEN and CDR2 SYDVKM. The V end lost 7 bases, the J end lost 3 bases, and 18 bases lay between the germline ends. CDR3 DNA: TGTGCCAGCATCCGTGGGGGGAGTCAGTCTAATGAAAAACTGTTTTTT. Its translation: CASIRGGSQSNEKLFF.